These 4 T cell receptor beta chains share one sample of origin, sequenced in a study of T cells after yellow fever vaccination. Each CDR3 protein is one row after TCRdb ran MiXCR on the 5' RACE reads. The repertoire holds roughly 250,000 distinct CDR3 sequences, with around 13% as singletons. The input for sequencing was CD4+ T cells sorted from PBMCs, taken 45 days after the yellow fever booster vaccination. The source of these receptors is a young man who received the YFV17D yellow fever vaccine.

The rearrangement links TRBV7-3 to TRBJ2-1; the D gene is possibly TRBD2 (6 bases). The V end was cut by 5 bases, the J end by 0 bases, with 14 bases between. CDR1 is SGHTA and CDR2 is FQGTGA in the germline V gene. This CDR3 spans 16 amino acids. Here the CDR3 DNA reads TGTGCCAGCAGCATGATCGGAGGGGCCTCCTACAATGAGCAGTTCTTC. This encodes CASSMIGGASYNEQFF.

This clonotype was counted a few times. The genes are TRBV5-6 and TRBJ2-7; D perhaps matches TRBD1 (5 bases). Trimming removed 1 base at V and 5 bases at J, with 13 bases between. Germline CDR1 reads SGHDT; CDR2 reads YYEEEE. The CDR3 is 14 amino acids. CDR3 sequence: CASSLWQGRNEQYF. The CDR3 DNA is TGTGCCAGCAGCTTGTGGCAGGGTCGCAACGAGCAGTACTTC.

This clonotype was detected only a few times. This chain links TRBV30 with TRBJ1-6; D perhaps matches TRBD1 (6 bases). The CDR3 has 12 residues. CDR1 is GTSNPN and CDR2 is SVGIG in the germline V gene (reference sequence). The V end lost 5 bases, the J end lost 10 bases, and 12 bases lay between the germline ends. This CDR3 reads CAWVQGGSPLHF. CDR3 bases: TGTGCCTGGGTACAGGGTGGATCACCCCTCCACTTT.

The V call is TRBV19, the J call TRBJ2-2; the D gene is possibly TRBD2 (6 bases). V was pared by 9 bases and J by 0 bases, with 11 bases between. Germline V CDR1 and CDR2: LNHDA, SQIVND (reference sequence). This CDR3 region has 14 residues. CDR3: CASSGTSNTGELFF. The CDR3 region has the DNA TGTGCCAGCTCCGGGACTTCGAACACCGGGGAGCTGTTTTTT.